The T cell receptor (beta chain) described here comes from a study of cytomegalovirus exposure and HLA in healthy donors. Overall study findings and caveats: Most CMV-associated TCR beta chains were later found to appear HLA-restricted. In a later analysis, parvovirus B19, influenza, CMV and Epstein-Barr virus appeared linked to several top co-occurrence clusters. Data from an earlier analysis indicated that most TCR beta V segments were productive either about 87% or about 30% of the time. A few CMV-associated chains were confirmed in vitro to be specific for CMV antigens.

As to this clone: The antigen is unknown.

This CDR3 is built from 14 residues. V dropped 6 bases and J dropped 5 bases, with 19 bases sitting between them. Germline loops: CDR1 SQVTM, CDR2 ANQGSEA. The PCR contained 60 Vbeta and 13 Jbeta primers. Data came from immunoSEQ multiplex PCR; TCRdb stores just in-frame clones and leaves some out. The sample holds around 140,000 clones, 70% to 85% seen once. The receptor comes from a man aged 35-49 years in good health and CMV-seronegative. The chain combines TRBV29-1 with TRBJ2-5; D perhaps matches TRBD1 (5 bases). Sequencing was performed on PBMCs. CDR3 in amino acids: CSVGMSGAWETQYF. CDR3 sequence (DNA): TGCAGCGTCGGTATGAGTGGGGCTTGGGAGACCCAGTACTTC.